This T cell receptor beta chain came from a study of PD-L1 blockade in urothelial cancer. Study information: Most patients, about 85% of the roughly 29, were males with bladder-origin cancer.

Germline CDR1 is SGHAT and CDR2 is FQNNGV. This CDR3 has 15 amino acids. V was cut by 5 bases and J by 3 bases, with 17 bases left in between. The sample's time point: peripheral blood 6 weeks after treatment start. There were between 1 and 8 samples from each patient, taken pretreatment and on-treatment. TCRdb keeps only in-frame clones here, not all; method: immunoSEQ multiplex PCR. This sample has 100,000 to 150,000 clones, with roughly 82% found just once. The clonotype comes from a man aged 45-65 years with urothelial cancer. Sequenced here: PBMCs, sampled around atezolizumab (anti-PD-L1) treatment. The rearrangement uses TRBV11-2 and TRBJ2-7, with a possible D match to TRBD2 (5 bases). This chain's CDR3 is CASSTQAGRYYEQYF. The CDR3 nucleotides read TGTGCCAGCAGCACTCAGGCGGGCAGATACTACGAGCAGTACTTC.